The clone carrying this T cell receptor beta chain was observed once. Sequencing used immunoSEQ multiplex PCR; TCRdb keeps in-frame clones, though not all of them. The sample records some 200,000 clones, approximately 82% being singletons. This record belongs to a study of blood T cell repertoires in COVID-19. Whole-study context: Spain, Italy and the United States supplied samples that represented acute and convalescent COVID-19.

Germline V gene lookup returns CDR1 SNHLY and CDR2 FYNNEI. The CDR3 has 15 residues. Trimming removed 6 bases from V and 4 bases from J; junction bases left unmatched: 10. V and J are TRBV2 and TRBJ1-2, with 8 bases aligning to TRBD1. The sample consisted of peripheral blood. This TCR was sampled from a human donor with acute or convalescent COVID-19. The donor label of this sample is uncertain. In DNA, the CDR3 is TGTGCCAGCAGGCCCTGGGATACAGGGGGCTATGGCTACACCTTC. Its protein is CASRPWDTGGYGYTF.